This T cell receptor (beta chain) was retrieved from a study of blood T cell repertoires in COVID-19. Background on the study: PBMCs, B-cell-depleted T cells, or T cells provided the cDNA or gDNA that made up the material.

This CDR3 is 14 amino acids long. Trimming left V 2 bases short and J 1 base short, with 9 bases between. Germline V gene sequence: CDR1 SGHRS, CDR2 YFSETQ. Per the study methods: Cell counts per sample came from amplifying reference gene primers. Some clones are missing from TCRdb's copy, which holds only in-frame ones; the method was immunoSEQ multiplex PCR. That table gives V, J and clone size, and the DNA gave D and trimming. The data contain about 290,000 clones, roughly 90% of them seen just once; the ten biggest clones take up 1.7%. Ages ranged from about 18 to 89 years, with residence in under 25 US areas. Recovered status in Cohort 3 required two negative PCRs, clearance, or symptom resolution.

Sequenced: PBMCs or T cells enriched from blood (not recorded which). The sequence was collected from a woman between 40 and 55 years old who had recovered from COVID-19. This chain uses TRBV5-1 with TRBJ2-5; a weak D match, TRBD2 (6 bases). CDR3 DNA: TGCGCCAGCAGCTTTGGGGGACTCCAAGAGACCCAGTACTTC. Its translation is CASSFGGLQETQYF.